The next 19 T cell receptor beta chains were all read from a single sample in a study of identical twins. Each CDR3 protein gets one entry after TCRdb re-called the 5' RACE reads with MiXCR. The profile shows a few hundred thousand distinct CDR3 sequences, approximately 17% of them singletons. The sample comprised naive T cells sorted from blood. All receptors derive from a man between 45 and 60 years old in good health.

The table lists this clonotype with many counts. The chain combines TRBV28 with TRBJ1-5; 9 positions match TRBD1. The CDR3 has 15 residues. CDR1 is MDHEN and CDR2 is SYDVKM in the germline V gene. The V gene end was trimmed by 6 bases and the J gene end by 6 bases; junction bases not matched to a gene: 9. The CDR3 coding sequence is TGTGCCAGCAGGATCCGGGACAGGGTGATTCAGCCCCAGCATTTT. It translates to CASRIRDRVIQPQHF.

This clonotype was counted a single time. The chain is built from TRBV11-2 and TRBJ2-1; D possibly corresponds to TRBD1 (6 bases). The CDR3 consists of 16 residues. Germline lookup yields CDR1 SGHAT and CDR2 FQNNGV. Trimming removed 2 bases from V and 1 base from J, with 12 bases in between. Here the CDR3 DNA reads TGTGCCAGCAGCTTATATCAGGGGAGATCCTACAATGAGCAGTTCTTC. Its protein product is CASSLYQGRSYNEQFF.

The table lists this clonotype with many counts. CDR3 bases: TGTGCCAGCAGCTCCCGAACACAGGGTAATGAGCAGTTCTTC. Amino acid sequence: CASSSRTQGNEQFF. This chain connects TRBV7-2 to TRBJ2-1, with a possible D match to TRBD1 (6 bases). V was trimmed by 4 bases and J by 7 bases, leaving 14 bases between them. CDR3 length: 14 residues. Germline CDR1 reads SGHTA; CDR2 reads FQGNSA.

The J gene is TRBJ2-1, the V gene TRBV7-3, with unresolved D. The length of the CDR3 is 15 residues. Germline V gene lookup returns CDR1 SGHTA and CDR2 FQGTGA. Trimming removed 5 bases from V and 0 bases from J, with 11 bases in between. CDR3 sequence reads: CASSQDIFSYNEQFF. The DNA for the CDR3 is TGTGCCAGCAGCCAAGACATCTTCTCCTACAATGAGCAGTTCTTC.

CDR3 region: CASSVIGGSPSQFF. The CDR3 bases are TGTGCCAGCAGCGTAATAGGCGGGAGCCCTTCCCAATTCTTC. This chain uses TRBV9 with TRBJ2-1, with 7 bases aligning to TRBD2. This CDR3 comprises 14 residues. Unmatched junction bases numbered 14, after V lost 1 base and J lost 16 bases. The V gene's germline CDR1 is SGDLS and CDR2 YYNGEE.

The chain links TRBV4-1 to TRBJ2-3, with 8 bases matching TRBD2. The CDR3 sequence is 16 residues long. Germline-derived CDR1 and CDR2 are MGHRA and YSYEKL. After removal of 6 bases from V and 1 base from J, the junction contained 9 bases not matched to a gene. CDR3: CASSRGTRPRTDTQYF. The CDR3, as DNA: TGCGCCAGCAGTCGGGGGACTAGACCTCGCACAGATACGCAGTATTTT.

This clonotype was counted only a few times. The genes are TRBV4-3 and TRBJ1-4; 8 bases fit TRBD1. Losses at the gene ends were 4 bases for V and 0 bases for J; bases not matched to a gene: 7. CDR3 length equals 17 residues. Germline V gene data show CDR1 as LGHNA and CDR2 as YSLEER. The CDR3 DNA sequence: TGCGCCAGCAGCCTGGACAGGGCCCTTGCAACTAATGAAAAACTGTTTTTT. Amino acid sequence: CASSLDRALATNEKLFF.

DNA for the CDR3: TGTGCCAGCAGCGTAATGGGGGCTCCCAAGGGAGGGGCCAACGTCCTGACTTTC. Its translation is CASSVMGAPKGGANVLTF. The V and J genes are TRBV9 and TRBJ2-6; tentatively, D is TRBD1 (6 bases). This CDR3 contains 18 residues. The germline V gene has CDR1 SGDLS and CDR2 YYNGEE. Trimming left V 1 base short and J 4 bases short, with 18 bases between.

This chain links TRBV20-1 with TRBJ2-5; possible D gene TRBD2, 5 bases. V shed 4 bases and J shed 2 bases, with 17 bases lying between them. CDR3 length equals 15 residues. Looked up from germline, CDR1 is DFQATT and CDR2 is SNEGSKA (reference sequence). The CDR3 is CSAISTGRQQETQYF. In DNA, the CDR3 is TGCAGTGCTATTTCAACGGGAAGGCAGCAAGAGACCCAGTACTTC.

The table lists this clonotype with many counts. This chain links TRBV27 with TRBJ2-6; the match to TRBD1 covers 8 bases. Trimming cost V 0 bases and J 4 bases; bases outside gene matches: 2. CDR1 is MNHEY, CDR2 SMNVEV, per germline (reference sequence). The CDR3 totals 16 residues. CDR3 loop: CASSLSTGDGANVLTF. The CDR3 nucleotides read TGTGCCAGCAGTTTATCGACAGGGGACGGGGCCAACGTCCTGACTTTC.

This clonotype was counted a few times. The genes are TRBV6-2 or TRBV6-3 and TRBJ2-7; 8 bases align to TRBD1. The germline CDR1 and CDR2 sequences are MNHEY and SVGEGT. The CDR3 is 16 residues long. The trim removed 5 bases at V and 3 bases at J, leaving 12 bases unmatched. The CDR3 DNA reads TGTGCCAGCAGTGCACCCTGGGACAGGACGAACTACGAGCAGTACTTC. The encoded protein is CASSAPWDRTNYEQYF.

The chain is built from TRBV4-3 and TRBJ1-2, with TRBD1 as a possible D gene (6 bases). The CDR3 loop spans 14 amino acids. Germline loops: CDR1 LGHNA, CDR2 YSLEER. Trimming removed 1 base at V and 8 bases at J, with 14 bases between. CDR3 coding DNA: TGCGCCAGCAGCCAAGCCGGGGGGCCTGTCGGCTACACCTTC. Protein sequence: CASSQAGGPVGYTF.

This clonotype was found a few times. The V and J genes are TRBV15 and TRBJ1-2; the D gene is possibly TRBD1 (6 bases). Germline V gene data show CDR1 as LNHNV and CDR2 as YYDKDF (reference sequence). The ends were cut back, 7 bases at V and 1 base at J, with 13 bases in the middle. The CDR3 totals 14 residues. Here the CDR3 DNA reads TGTGCCACCAACCAGGACAGAAATAACTATGGCTACACCTTC. Protein: CATNQDRNNYGYTF.

This clonotype was counted ten times or more. This chain connects TRBV4-2 to TRBJ1-2; maybe TRBD1 (5 bases). Trimming cost V 4 bases and J 2 bases, with 17 bases left between them. This CDR3 has 16 amino acids. Germline-derived CDR1 and CDR2 are LGHNA and YNFKEQ. CDR3 amino acids: CASSLWGRGSNYGYTF. In DNA, the CDR3 is TGTGCCAGCAGCCTATGGGGGAGAGGAAGCAACTATGGCTACACCTTC.

The chain carries TRBV29-1 and TRBJ1-2; TRBD1 agrees at 7 bases. The junction had 14 bases not matched to a gene; V was cut back by 1 base and J by 6 bases. CDR3 length equals 16 residues. Germline V lookup: CDR1 SQVTM, CDR2 ANQGSEA. In DNA, the CDR3 is TGCAGCGTTGAAGGGTTCACGCCAGGGGGTTTTCATGGCTACACCTTC. This sequence encodes CSVEGFTPGGFHGYTF.

The gene calls are TRBV3-1 and TRBJ1-2; TRBD1 matches 10 bases. There are 16 residues in the CDR3. The trim removed 5 bases at V and 3 bases at J, leaving 9 bases unmatched. CDR1 and CDR2 from the germline V gene are LGHDT and YNNKEL (reference sequence). CDR3 sequence reads: CASSSDRGQGDYGYTF. In nucleotides, the CDR3 is TGTGCCAGCAGCTCCGATCGCGGACAGGGGGACTATGGCTACACCTTC.

This clonotype was recorded at least ten times. The V call is TRBV6-1, the J call TRBJ1-1; 7 positions agree with TRBD1. The CDR3 length is 13 residues. The germline gives CDR1 MNHNS, CDR2 SASEGT. Trimming removed 5 bases from V and 1 base from J; junction bases left unmatched: 1. This CDR3 reads CASSRTGNTEAFF. The CDR3 coding sequence is TGTGCCAGCAGTCGGACAGGGAACACTGAAGCTTTCTTT.

The chain has TRBV5-6 and TRBJ2-5; D might be TRBD1 (5 bases). CDR1 is SGHDT, CDR2 YYEEEE, per germline. Trimming pared 0 bases from V and 5 bases from J, leaving 11 bases between. CDR3 size: 14 residues. In DNA form, the CDR3 reads TGTGCCAGCAGCTTGGCCCTAGGGGCGGAGACCCAGTACTTC. Its protein is CASSLALGAETQYF. Full variable domain (remainder filled in from reference TRBV5-6 and TRBJ2-5): DAGVTQSPTHLIKTRGQQVTLRCSPKSGHDTVSWYQQALGQGPQFIFQYYEEEERQRGNFPDRFSGHQFPNYSSELNVNALLLGDSALYLCASSLALGAETQYFGPGTRLLVL.

This clonotype was counted many times. J is TRBJ2-3 and V is TRBV29-1; 9 bases match TRBD2. The CDR3 is 15 residues long. V lost 1 base to trimming and J lost 2 bases; unmatched junction nucleotides: 4. CDR1 SQVTM and CDR2 ANQGSEA come from the germline V gene. As DNA, the CDR3 is TGCAGCGTTGAAGCGACTAGCGGATTCACAGATACGCAGTATTTT. It encodes CSVEATSGFTDTQYF.